This T cell receptor beta chain originates from a study of long-term antiretroviral therapy in people with HIV. The libraries were made with immunoSEQ v3.0 at survey level. Assay used: immunoSEQ multiplex PCR; TCRdb lists only in-frame clones, some missing. The sample comprises around 35,000 clones, 95% to 98% of which are singletons, and under 3.5% rests with the top ten. The length of the CDR3 is 13 residues. From germline, CDR1 is SEHNR and CDR2 FQNEAQ (reference sequence). V was clipped by 2 bases and J by 2 bases, with 6 bases between them. Source: unsorted PBMCs, taken 6.9 years after starting antiretroviral therapy. This TCR came from a man aged 25 to 45 with HIV. The chain couples TRBV7-9 to TRBJ1-2, with no clear D. For the CDR3, the DNA is TGTGCCAGCAGCTTATCCGAGAACTATGGCTACACCTTC. It specifies CASSLSENYGYTF.